Below, 17 T cell receptor beta chains from the same sample are listed, as sequenced in a study of blood T cell repertoires in COVID-19. Profiling relied on immunoSEQ multiplex PCR, and the TCRdb table lists in-frame clones only, not all of them. The sample has roughly 110,000 clones; more than 80% are singletons. Sequenced input: peripheral blood. The receptors shown here come from a woman in her forties or fifties with acute or convalescent COVID-19.

CDR3 protein: CASSIRGHVNQPQHF. The CDR3 coding sequence is TGTGCCAGTAGTATCAGGGGGCACGTAAATCAGCCCCAGCATTTT. The V and J genes are TRBV19 and TRBJ1-5; the match to TRBD1 covers 8 bases. CDR1 is LNHDA, CDR2 SQIVND, per germline (reference sequence). The CDR3 is 15 residues long. Trimming cost V 3 bases and J 4 bases; bases outside gene matches: 5.

The J gene is TRBJ1-4, the V gene TRBV5-6; D is unresolved. The CDR3 is made up of 18 amino acids. Trimming cost V 1 base and J 5 bases, with 21 bases left between them. Germline V gene sequence: CDR1 SGHDT, CDR2 YYEEEE. CDR3 in amino acids: CASSLSHRDVEENEKLFF. The CDR3 DNA is TGTGCCAGCAGCTTGTCCCACCGCGATGTGGAGGAGAATGAAAAACTGTTTTTT.

This chain uses TRBV5-4 with TRBJ2-3; tentative D call: TRBD1 (6 bases). Trimming removed 4 bases at V and 2 bases at J, with 14 bases between. The CDR3 spans 15 residues. The V gene's germline CDR1 is SGHNT and CDR2 YYREEE (reference sequence). CDR3 DNA: TGTGCCAGCAGCCACAGGGATTTTCCCACAGATACGCAGTATTTT. It encodes CASSHRDFPTDTQYF.

The chain joins TRBV11-3 to TRBJ2-3; 7 bases line up with TRBD1. J lost 5 bases, V lost 3 bases, and 2 bases had no gene match. Germline V gives CDR1 SGHNT, CDR2 YENEEA. The CDR3 extends over 13 amino acids. CDR3: CASSLDRQDTQYF. CDR3 nucleotides: TGTGCCAGCAGCTTGGACAGGCAAGATACGCAGTATTTT.

CDR3 sequence: CASSSRGQGYGSPLHF. The CDR3 DNA reads as TGTGCCAGCAGCTCCCGGGGACAGGGTTACGGTTCACCCCTCCACTTT. V gene TRBV7-9 combines with J gene TRBJ1-6; TRBD1 matches 9 bases. The trim removed 4 bases at V and 9 bases at J, leaving 10 bases unmatched. CDR1 and CDR2 (germline): SEHNR, FQNEAQ (reference sequence). This CDR3 is 16 amino acids long.

V usage is TRBV2 and J usage is TRBJ1-4; D remains unclear. The CDR3 runs to 13 residues. Germline V gene data show CDR1 as SNHLY and CDR2 as FYNNEI. Trimming shortened V by 7 bases and J by 12 bases, and 18 bases separated the two germline ends. The CDR3 is CASTIVLVRELFF. The CDR3 DNA reads TGTGCCAGCACGATTGTGCTTGTGCGGGAACTGTTTTTT.

The chain is built from TRBV7-2 and TRBJ1-4, with 7 positions matching TRBD1. The V gene's germline CDR1 is SGHTA and CDR2 FQGNSA. The CDR3 has 14 residues. With V trimmed by 4 bases and J by 6 bases, 5 bases remained unmatched. This CDR3 reads CASSSPGQYEKLFF. Written as DNA, the CDR3 is TGTGCCAGCAGCTCACCGGGACAGTATGAAAAACTGTTTTTT. Together with reference TRBV7-2 and TRBJ1-4, the CDR3 gives the full variable domain: GAGVSQSPSNKVTEKGKDVELRCDPISGHTALYWYRQSLGQGLEFLIYFQGNSAPDKSGLPSDRFSAERTGGSVSTLTIQRTQQEDSAVYLCASSSPGQYEKLFFGSGTQLSVL.

The chain employs TRBV5-6 and TRBJ2-7; D is unresolved. Germline V gene data show CDR1 as SGHDT and CDR2 as YYEEEE. The CDR3 loop spans 13 amino acids. V shed 3 bases and J shed 7 bases, with 14 bases lying between them. The CDR3 loop is CASSSGVRREQYF. The CDR3, as DNA: TGTGCCAGCAGCTCTGGAGTAAGGCGAGAGCAGTACTTC.

This clone showed up just a few times. V and J are TRBV30 and TRBJ1-5, with 9 bases fitting TRBD1. The V gene's germline CDR1 is GTSNPN and CDR2 SVGIG (reference sequence). V was pared by 5 bases and J by 4 bases, with 3 bases of the junction left unmatched. The CDR3 totals 13 residues. Here the CDR3 DNA reads TGTGCCTGGGCAGGGACAGGGAATCAGCCCCAGCATTTT. Encoded protein: CAWAGTGNQPQHF. Variable domain in full (rest from reference TRBV30 and TRBJ1-5): SQTIHQWPATLVQPVGSPLSLECTVEGTSNPNLYWYRQAAGRGLQLLFYSVGIGQISSEVPQNLSASRPQDRQFILSSKKLLLSDSGFYLCAWAGTGNQPQHFGDGTRLSIL.

The chain has TRBV7-9 and TRBJ1-2; 7 bases align to TRBD1. V shed 3 bases, J shed 5 bases, and the junction held 6 bases outside the gene matches. This CDR3 has 14 residues. Germline loops: CDR1 SEHNR, CDR2 FQNEAQ (reference sequence). CDR3 sequence: CASSFPGQSYGYTF. The CDR3 DNA reads TGTGCCAGCAGCTTCCCGGGACAGTCATATGGCTACACCTTC. The full variable domain, its missing parts supplied by reference TRBV7-9 and TRBJ1-2, is DTGVSQNPRHKITKRGQNVTFRCDPISEHNRLYWYRQTLGQGPEFLTYFQNEAQLEKSRLLSDRFSAERPKGSFSTLEIQRTEQGDSAMYLCASSFPGQSYGYTFGSGTRLTVV.

This rearrangement joins TRBV9 to TRBJ2-4; perhaps TRBD2 as D (6 bases). The CDR3 is made up of 14 amino acids. Germline V gives CDR1 SGDLS, CDR2 YYNGEE. V dropped 0 bases and J dropped 6 bases, with 10 bases sitting between them. CDR3 nucleotides: TGTGCCAGCAGCGTAGCGTCAGCGGGAAACATTCAGTACTTC. Translation gives CASSVASAGNIQYF.

The chain links TRBV5-8 to TRBJ1-4; D is possibly TRBD1 (6 bases). V lost 4 bases and J lost 4, with 14 bases in between. Germline CDR1 is SGHTS and CDR2 is YDEGEE. The CDR3 extends over 15 amino acids. This chain's CDR3 is CASSPFRGGNEKLFF. The CDR3 nucleotides are TGTGCCAGCAGCCCCTTTAGAGGGGGTAATGAAAAACTGTTTTTT.

Written as DNA, the CDR3 is TGTGCCAGCAGCTTGGCTGGGACAGTCGGCTACACCTTC. As protein: CASSLAGTVGYTF. The V call is TRBV5-4, the J call TRBJ1-2; 7 positions agree with TRBD1. V trimming: 0 bases; J trimming: 8 bases; junction bases outside the gene matches: 4. CDR3 size: 13 residues. CDR1 and CDR2 from the germline V gene are SGHNT and YYREEE (reference sequence).

The CDR3 protein is CSVDREDYTF. CDR3 nucleotide sequence: TGCAGCGTTGACAGGGAGGACTACACCTTC. This chain connects TRBV29-1 to TRBJ1-2; a weak D match, TRBD1 (5 bases). The V end lost 3 bases, the J end lost 10 bases, and 9 bases lay between the germline ends. The CDR3 is made up of 10 amino acids. CDR1 SQVTM and CDR2 ANQGSEA come from the germline V gene.

The chain links TRBV10-3 to TRBJ1-1; 8 nucleotides agree with TRBD1. J was trimmed by 1 base and V by 10 bases; bases with no gene match: 8. The CDR3 has 14 residues. Germline V gene lookup returns CDR1 ENHRY and CDR2 SYGVKD. The CDR3 DNA sequence: TGTGCCACCCTGGGACAGGTCACGAACACTGAAGCTTTCTTT. It codes for CATLGQVTNTEAFF.

This chain links TRBV27 with TRBJ2-7; 7 bases align to TRBD2. CDR1 and CDR2 from the germline V gene are MNHEY and SMNVEV (reference sequence). The CDR3 covers 14 residues. J was trimmed by 3 bases and V by 1 base; bases with no gene match: 3. CDR3 residues: CASSLLGGSYEQYF. The CDR3 DNA follows: TGTGCCAGCAGTTTATTGGGCGGGAGCTACGAGCAGTACTTC.

The genes are TRBV2 and TRBJ2-7; 7 bases fit TRBD2. Germline assignment: CDR1 SNHLY and CDR2 FYNNEI. Trimming took 7 bases from V and 0 from J; bases not matched to a gene: 6. The CDR3 has 14 residues. This chain's CDR3 is CASIRTSSSYEQYF. The CDR3 coding sequence is TGTGCCAGCATTAGGACTAGTAGCTCCTACGAGCAGTACTTC.